The 22 T cell receptor beta chains reported below all come from one sample, sequenced in a study of preoperative IRX-2 immunotherapy in early breast cancer. Treatment here: preoperative locoregional IRX-2 cytokine immunotherapy. Some clones are missing from TCRdb's copy, which holds only in-frame ones; the method was immunoSEQ multiplex PCR. The sample lists some 99,000 clones, about nine tenths occurring once. The specimen was tumor tissue, collected after IRX-2 immunotherapy. Receptor source: a human donor with breast cancer.

This chain uses TRBV29-1 with TRBJ2-5, with D possibly matching TRBD1 (5 bases). Germline CDR1 SQVTM, CDR2 ANQGSEA. There are 13 residues in the CDR3. The germline V and J ends were trimmed by 7 bases and 2 bases, with 14 bases remaining between them. The chain's CDR3 is CSGMDTQQETQYF. In DNA form, the CDR3 reads TGCAGCGGAATGGACACACAGCAAGAGACCCAGTACTTC.

The rearrangement joins TRBV6-8 to TRBJ1-5, with D unclear. Germline V gene data show CDR1 as MNHGY and CDR2 as SAAAGT. This CDR3 comprises 14 residues. Trimming pared 6 bases from V and 5 bases from J, leaving 14 bases between. The CDR3 is CASSNHRRYQPQHF. The CDR3 region has the DNA TGTGCCAGCAGCAACCACCGGAGGTATCAGCCCCAGCATTTT.

The V gene is TRBV11-3, the J gene TRBJ1-4; D unclear. Germline V CDR1 and CDR2: SGHNT, YENEEA. The CDR3 has 17 amino acids. The V and J ends lost 3 bases and 0 bases respectively, with 14 bases between them. The CDR3 sequence is CASSLEFGRPTNEKLFF. The CDR3 nucleotides read TGTGCCAGCAGCTTGGAGTTTGGCAGGCCAACTAATGAAAAACTGTTTTTT.

CDR3 sequence: CAISETKETQYF. For the CDR3, the DNA is TGTGCCATCAGTGAGACAAAGGAGACCCAGTACTTC. The rearrangement joins TRBV10-3 to TRBJ2-5; no definite D call. The germline V and J ends were trimmed by 2 bases and 5 bases, with 6 bases remaining between them. CDR1 is ENHRY and CDR2 is SYGVKD in the germline V gene. The CDR3 is 12 residues long.

The chain links TRBV14 to TRBJ1-5; 7 bases are shared with TRBD1. Losses at the gene ends were 3 bases for V and 3 bases for J; bases not matched to a gene: 5. CDR3 length: 15 residues. Germline CDR1 is SGHDN and CDR2 is FVKESK. The CDR3 DNA follows: TGTGCCAGCAGCCAGAGCGACAGGGCCAATCAGCCCCAGCATTTT. It encodes CASSQSDRANQPQHF.

This clone was seen only once. The chain combines TRBV19 with TRBJ1-5, with a weak D call TRBD1 (5 bases). The germline V gene encodes CDR1 LNHDA and CDR2 SQIVND (reference sequence). The CDR3 runs 15 residues. Trimming shortened V by 4 bases and J by 4 bases, and 14 bases separated the two germline ends. CDR3 residues: CASSTSGPANQPQHF. DNA for the CDR3: TGTGCCAGTAGTACCTCGGGGCCAGCGAATCAGCCCCAGCATTTT.

This clone was counted a few times. At least one nucleotide is ambiguous or was not read, and the resulting amino acid is denoted X. The V call is TRBV5-1, the J call TRBJ2-1; weak D call: TRBD2 (6 bases). This CDR3 has 14 amino acids. V was pared by 4 bases and J by 0 bases, with 8 bases between. Per the germline V gene, CDR1 is SGHRS and CDR2 is YFSETQ. DNA of the CDR3: TGCGCCAGCAGCKTGGGAGGCTCCTACAATGAGCAGTTCTTC. Protein sequence: CASSXGGSYNEQFF.

The V gene is TRBV27, the J gene TRBJ1-5; a weak D match, TRBD1 (6 bases). Germline CDR1 is MNHEY and CDR2 is SMNVEV (reference sequence). The CDR3 loop spans 15 amino acids. V was shortened by 9 bases and J by 1 base, with 16 bases between the two germline ends. The CDR3 loop reads CARIPPGASNQPQHF. The CDR3, as DNA: TGTGCCAGGATCCCCCCGGGGGCGAGCAATCAGCCCCAGCATTTT.

The sample holds one count of this clone. This sequence joins TRBV19 and TRBJ1-5; possible D gene TRBD1, 5 bases. This CDR3 contains 14 residues. Germline CDR1 is LNHDA and CDR2 is SQIVND (reference sequence). V was trimmed by 3 bases and J by 6 bases, leaving 12 bases between them. The CDR3 DNA is TGTGCCAGTAGTATCAGGGAAGGGGCTCAGCCCCAGCATTTT. Its translation: CASSIREGAQPQHF.

V usage is TRBV5-1 and J usage is TRBJ2-2, with D possibly TRBD1 on 6 matching bases. The CDR3 runs 16 residues. Germline-derived CDR1 and CDR2 are SGHRS and YFSETQ. V shed 2 bases and J shed 0 bases, with 11 bases lying between them. This chain's CDR3 is CASSLLQGSNTGELFF. In DNA form, the CDR3 reads TGCGCCAGCAGCTTACTACAGGGCTCGAACACCGGGGAGCTGTTTTTT.

The rearrangement uses TRBV15 and TRBJ1-4; D gene uncertain. CDR3 size: 16 residues. Germline CDR1 LNHNV, CDR2 YYDKDF (reference sequence). V was pared by 0 bases and J by 4 bases, with 12 bases between. Written as DNA, the CDR3 is TGTGCCACCAGCAGAGATCTCCCCGACATTAATGAAAAACTGTTTTTT. Translating it yields CATSRDLPDINEKLFF.

This clone has just one count. The chain recombines TRBV7-1 with TRBJ2-2, with 10 positions matching TRBD2. TRBV7-1 is labeled an ORF, and its function is uncertain. This CDR3 is built from 16 residues. Trimming took 5 bases from V and 8 from J; bases not matched to a gene: 11. CDR3 sequence: CASSRGRGLASGELFF. CDR3 nucleotide sequence: TGTGCCAGCAGCCGTGGTCGGGGACTAGCGAGTGGGGAGCTGTTTTTT.

The rearrangement uses TRBV28 and TRBJ1-2; D remains unclear. Germline V gives CDR1 MDHEN, CDR2 SYDVKM. The CDR3 loop spans 12 amino acids. V lost 5 bases, J lost 4 bases, and 8 bases lay in between. The CDR3 loop reads CASSPSTYGYTF. DNA for the CDR3: TGTGCCAGCAGTCCCTCTACCTATGGCTACACCTTC.

V usage is TRBV28 and J usage is TRBJ2-1; no firm D call. The length of the CDR3 is 14 residues. Trimming stripped 3 bases from V and 2 bases from J, with 8 bases between. Germline lookup yields CDR1 MDHEN and CDR2 SYDVKM. The CDR3 loop is CASSLDGAYNEQFF. The CDR3 nucleotides are TGTGCCAGCAGTTTGGACGGAGCCTACAATGAGCAGTTCTTC.

The chain recombines TRBV30 with TRBJ1-2; 8 bases fit TRBD1. Per the germline V gene, CDR1 is GTSNPN and CDR2 is SVGIG (reference sequence). Trimming cost V 4 bases and J 3 bases; bases outside gene matches: 4. The CDR3 runs 13 residues. Here the CDR3 reads CAWKDRDDYGYTF. The CDR3 DNA reads as TGTGCCTGGAAGGACAGGGATGACTATGGCTACACCTTC.

This rearrangement joins TRBV28 to TRBJ1-4, with a possible D match to TRBD1 (5 bases). The V end lost 4 bases, the J end lost 7 bases, and 16 bases lay between the germline ends. CDR1 and CDR2 from the germline V gene are MDHEN and SYDVKM. The CDR3 totals 15 residues. The CDR3 coding sequence is TGTGCCAGCAGTTCCCCGGCAGGGACTGGTGAAAAACTGTTTTTT. Its translation: CASSSPAGTGEKLFF.

The chain carries TRBV28 and TRBJ1-6, with D unresolved. V was shortened by 1 base and J by 6 bases, with 7 bases between the two germline ends. The CDR3 runs 14 residues. The germline gives CDR1 MDHEN, CDR2 SYDVKM. CDR3 sequence: CASSLYSSNSPLHF. CDR3 nucleotide sequence: TGTGCCAGCAGTTTATACTCCAGTAATTCACCCCTCCACTTT.

The rearrangement uses TRBV6-8 and TRBJ1-2; a weak D match, TRBD1 (5 bases). The CDR3 is 15 residues long. V lost 2 bases and J 8 bases, leaving 18 bases between the germline ends. Per the germline V gene, CDR1 is MNHGY and CDR2 is SAAAGT. The CDR3: CASSYSAVGGLGYTF. CDR3 DNA: TGTGCCAGCAGTTACAGCGCTGTTGGGGGTCTGGGCTACACCTTC.

This chain joins TRBV13 and TRBJ1-1; D gene unclear. In germline, CDR1 is PRHDT, CDR2 FYEKMQ (reference sequence). The CDR3 is made up of 14 amino acids. V dropped 0 bases and J dropped 1 base, with 6 bases sitting between them. CDR3 nucleotides: TGTGCCAGCAGCTTAGGGGGGAAGAACACTGAAGCTTTCTTT. Its translation is CASSLGGKNTEAFF.

This clone was seen once. The chain couples TRBV6-7 to TRBJ2-5; D remains ambiguous. TRBV6-7 belongs to the ORF category, with a function that is uncertain. V was trimmed by 7 bases and J by 2 bases, leaving 14 bases between them. The CDR3 is 14 amino acids. This CDR3 is CASNSPGEQETQYF. CDR3 nucleotides: TGTGCCAGCAATTCCCCAGGTGAACAAGAGACCCAGTACTTC.

The V gene is TRBV6-8, the J gene TRBJ1-4; D is unclear. CDR1 and CDR2 from the germline V gene are MNHGY and SAAAGT. V dropped 5 bases and J dropped 0 bases, with 7 bases sitting between them. This CDR3 region has 14 residues. DNA of the CDR3: TGTGCCAGCAGTCCTACAGCAACTAATGAAAAACTGTTTTTT. Amino acid sequence: CASSPTATNEKLFF.

CDR3 coding DNA: TGTGCCAGCAGTGGCATGGGGGGGAACACCGGGGAGCTGTTTTTT. It yields the protein CASSGMGGNTGELFF. This chain connects TRBV19 to TRBJ2-2; TRBD2 might be the D (6 bases). This CDR3 comprises 15 residues. Germline assignment: CDR1 LNHDA and CDR2 SQIVND (reference sequence). Trimming pared 9 bases from V and 1 base from J, leaving 15 bases between.